This T cell receptor beta chain was profiled in a study of identical twins. A universal primer site was added by template switching, and unique molecular identifiers were carried by the cDNA. One entry per CDR3 protein results from TCRdb running MiXCR on the 5' RACE reads. Of about 500,000 distinct CDR3 sequences in the sample, around an eighth are singletons; the top ten hold approximately 0.9%. CDR3 length: 15 residues. J gave up 5 bases and V 4 bases, and 10 bases lay outside the gene matches. Germline V gene data show CDR1 as DFQATT and CDR2 as SNEGSKA (reference sequence). This sample was shared with a second study, whose subject was yellow fever vaccine responses in identical twins. As reported in that work: Twins' T cell vaccine responses reportedly looked partly convergent, partly personalized.

The sample consisted of CD4+ T cells sorted from blood. V gene TRBV20-1 combines with J gene TRBJ2-3; 9 nucleotides line up with TRBD2. This clonotype originated in a woman aged 18-29 years in good health. The CDR3 protein is CSATPLAGELDTQYF. The CDR3 DNA follows: TGCAGTGCTACACCCTTAGCGGGAGAACTAGATACGCAGTATTTT.